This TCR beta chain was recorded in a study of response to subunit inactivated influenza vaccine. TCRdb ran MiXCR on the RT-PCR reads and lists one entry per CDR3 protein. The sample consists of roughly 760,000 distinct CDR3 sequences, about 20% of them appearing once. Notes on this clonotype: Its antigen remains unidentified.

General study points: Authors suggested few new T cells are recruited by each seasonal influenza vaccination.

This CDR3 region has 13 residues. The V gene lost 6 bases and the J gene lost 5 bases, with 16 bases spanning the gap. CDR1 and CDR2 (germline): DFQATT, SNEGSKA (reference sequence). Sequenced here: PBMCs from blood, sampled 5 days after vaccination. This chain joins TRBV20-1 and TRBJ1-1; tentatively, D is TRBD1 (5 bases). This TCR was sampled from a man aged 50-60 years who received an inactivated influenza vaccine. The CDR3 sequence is CSASQGGGTEAFF. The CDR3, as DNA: TGCAGTGCAAGCCAGGGAGGTGGGACTGAAGCTTTCTTT.